This T cell receptor (beta chain) was captured by sequencing in a study of blood T cell repertoires in COVID-19 (dated by TCRdb to 2019 to 2021). Looking at the study overall: Collaborator samples came from the United States, Italy and Spain and covered acute and convalescent phases of COVID-19. A de-identified subject ID, COVID-19 status, age in years and sex were almost always included in the sample metadata. Where available, HLA class I and class II types were taken from metadata supplied by the sample provider and were not determined by assay-based typing. Samples came from the ongoing ImmuneRACE study (first 160 participants) plus 1,254 subjects from 6 global collaborators. Deeply sampled blood TCRbeta repertoires from subjects exposed to, actively infected with, or recovered from COVID-19 were included in the dataset. The prospective study material was composed of cDNA or gDNA derived from T cells, B-cell-depleted T cells, or PBMCs. The repertoires were released in a freely available public database meant as a resource for research on the immune response to SARS-CoV-2. Results the study describes overall, beyond this receptor: The quantity of clinical and demographic metadata differed by source and by participant and was supplied without curation.

The immunoSEQ Assay, a bias-controlled multiplex PCR, was used to amplify TCRbeta CDR3 regions from genomic DNA. In the original analysis: The number of nucleated cells in each sample was estimated by amplification of reference gene primers within the assay. Sequence reads were collapsed and filtered to measure the absolute abundance of every unique TCRbeta CDR3 rearrangement. For each sample, productive Simpson clonality was calculated by taking the square root of Simpson's diversity index across productive rearrangements. Not all clones reach the TCRdb copy of this immuneACCESS table, which keeps in-frame sequences only. Checked studies attribute under half of the gap to unresolved V genes and leave the rest unexplained. The V and J calls and clone size are taken from that table; D and trimming were inferred from the DNA. This sample has roughly 500,000 clones in its table, and 80% to 90% of those were observed once. The ten biggest clones cover around 7.9% of the sample.

Participants in the prospective study were enrolled through a virtual design, were aged roughly 18 to 100 years, and lived in fewer than 30 United States geographic areas. In the prospective study, cohorts were assigned on the basis of participant-reported clinical history obtained from a screening survey and a study questionnaire. Recovered participants in ImmuneRACE Cohort 3 were defined as having two consecutive negative NP/OP PCR tests, clearance from a healthcare professional, or resolution of symptoms. In the prospective study, whole blood, serum and a nasopharyngeal or oropharyngeal swab were collected from each participant by mobile phlebotomists. Over a roughly 2-month period, participants in the prospective study had the option of providing additional blood draws and questionnaires. Blood samples from the prospective study were shipped frozen or at room temperature prior to DNA extraction.

Comments on this clone: This receptor's antigen is unknown. There are no base qualities to consult, and no much larger clone falls within one base.

Sample: PBMCs or T cells enriched from blood (not recorded which). The sequence was collected from a woman aged 60-70 years who had recovered from COVID-19.

CDR3 region: CASSWDGAGQSYNEQFF. The nucleotide sequence is given as TGTGCCAGCAGCTGGGATGGAGCGGGGCAATCCTACAATGAGCAGTTCTTC. Here the chain combines TRBV5-4 and TRBJ2-1; 7 of the junction bases match TRBD2. Inclusive of the bounding cysteine and phenylalanine, the CDR3 is 17 residues long. Just the 51-base CDR3 DNA is kept, in frame starting at base 1. Trimming accounts for 3 bases at V and 1 base at J, while the number of junction bases matched to no gene is 10. Per the germline V gene (reference sequence), SGHNT is the CDR1 and YYREEE is the CDR2.